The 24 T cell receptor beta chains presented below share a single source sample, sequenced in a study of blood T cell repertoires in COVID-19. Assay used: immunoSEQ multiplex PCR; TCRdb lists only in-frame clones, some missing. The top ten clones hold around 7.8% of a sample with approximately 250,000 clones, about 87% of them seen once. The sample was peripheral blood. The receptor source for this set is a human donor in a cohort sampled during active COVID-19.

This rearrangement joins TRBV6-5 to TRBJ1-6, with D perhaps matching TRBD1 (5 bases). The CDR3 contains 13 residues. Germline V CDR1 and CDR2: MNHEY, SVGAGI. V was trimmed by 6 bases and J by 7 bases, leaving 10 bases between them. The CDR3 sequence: CASRSDRNSPLHF. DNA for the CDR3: TGTGCCAGCAGGAGTGACAGAAATTCACCCCTCCACTTT.

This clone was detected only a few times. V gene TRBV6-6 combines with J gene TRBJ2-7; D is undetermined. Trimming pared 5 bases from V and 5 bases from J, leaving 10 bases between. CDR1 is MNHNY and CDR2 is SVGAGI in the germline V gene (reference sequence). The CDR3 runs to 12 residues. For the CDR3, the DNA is TGTGCCAGCAGTGCGATGAGTGACGAGCAGTACTTC. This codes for CASSAMSDEQYF.

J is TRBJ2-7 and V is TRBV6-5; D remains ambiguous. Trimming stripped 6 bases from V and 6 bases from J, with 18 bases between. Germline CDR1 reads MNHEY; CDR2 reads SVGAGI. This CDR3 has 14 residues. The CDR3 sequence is CASRPAVAPLEQYF. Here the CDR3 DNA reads TGTGCCAGCAGACCCGCCGTAGCTCCCCTCGAGCAGTACTTC.

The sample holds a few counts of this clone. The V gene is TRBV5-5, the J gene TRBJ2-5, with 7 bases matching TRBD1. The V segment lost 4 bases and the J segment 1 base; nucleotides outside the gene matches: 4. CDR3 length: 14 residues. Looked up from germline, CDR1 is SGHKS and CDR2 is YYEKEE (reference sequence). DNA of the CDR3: TGTGCCAGCAGCAAATGGGACAGCCAAGAGACCCAGTACTTC. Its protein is CASSKWDSQETQYF.

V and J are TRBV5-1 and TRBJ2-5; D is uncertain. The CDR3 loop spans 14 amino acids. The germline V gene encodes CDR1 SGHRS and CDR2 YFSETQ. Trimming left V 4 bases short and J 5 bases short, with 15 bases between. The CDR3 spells CASSPPSLRETQYF. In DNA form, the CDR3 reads TGCGCCAGCAGCCCTCCCAGCCTGAGGGAGACCCAGTACTTC.

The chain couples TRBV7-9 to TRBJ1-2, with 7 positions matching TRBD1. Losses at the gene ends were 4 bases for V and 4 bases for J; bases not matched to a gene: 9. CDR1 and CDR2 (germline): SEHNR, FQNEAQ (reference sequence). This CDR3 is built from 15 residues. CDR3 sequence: CASSSRTGHGYGYTF. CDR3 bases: TGTGCCAGCAGCTCCCGGACAGGTCACGGCTATGGCTACACCTTC.

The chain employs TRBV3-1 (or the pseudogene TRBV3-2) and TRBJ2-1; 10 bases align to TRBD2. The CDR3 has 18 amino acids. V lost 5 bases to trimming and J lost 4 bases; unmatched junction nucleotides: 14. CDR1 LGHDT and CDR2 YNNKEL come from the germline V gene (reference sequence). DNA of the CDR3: TGTGCCAGCAGCGAGGGGCGCATCGGACTAGCGGATTACAATGAGCAGTTCTTC. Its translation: CASSEGRIGLADYNEQFF.

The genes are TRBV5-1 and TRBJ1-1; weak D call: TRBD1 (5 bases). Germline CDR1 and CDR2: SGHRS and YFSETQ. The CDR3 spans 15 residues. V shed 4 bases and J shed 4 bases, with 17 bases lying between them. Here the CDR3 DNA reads TGCGCCAGCAGCGGGGGGAGCGGTTGGGGCACTGAAGCTTTCTTT. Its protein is CASSGGSGWGTEAFF.

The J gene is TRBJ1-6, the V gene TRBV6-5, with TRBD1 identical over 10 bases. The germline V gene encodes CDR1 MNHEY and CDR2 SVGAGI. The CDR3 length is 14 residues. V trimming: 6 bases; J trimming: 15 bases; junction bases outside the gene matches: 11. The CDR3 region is CASSRQGARGVLHF. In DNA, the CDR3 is TGTGCCAGCAGCCGACAGGGGGCGCGAGGTGTCCTCCACTTT.

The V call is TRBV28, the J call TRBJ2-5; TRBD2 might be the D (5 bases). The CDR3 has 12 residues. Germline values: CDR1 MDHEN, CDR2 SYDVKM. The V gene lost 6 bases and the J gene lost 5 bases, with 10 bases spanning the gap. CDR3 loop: CASSGVSETQYF. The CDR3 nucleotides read TGTGCCAGCAGCGGGGTGTCTGAGACCCAGTACTTC.

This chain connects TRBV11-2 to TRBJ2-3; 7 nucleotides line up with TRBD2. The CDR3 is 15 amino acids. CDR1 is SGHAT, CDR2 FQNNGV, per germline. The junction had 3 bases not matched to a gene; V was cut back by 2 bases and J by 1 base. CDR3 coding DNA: TGTGCCAGCAGCTTATTGGCGGGGGGCACAGATACGCAGTATTTT. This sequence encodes CASSLLAGGTDTQYF.

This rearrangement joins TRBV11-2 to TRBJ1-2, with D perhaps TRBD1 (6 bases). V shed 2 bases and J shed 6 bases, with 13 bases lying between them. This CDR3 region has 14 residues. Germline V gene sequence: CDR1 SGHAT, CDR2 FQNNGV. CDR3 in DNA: TGTGCCAGCAGCTTAAACAGGGTGGGGCATGGCTACACCTTC. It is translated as CASSLNRVGHGYTF.

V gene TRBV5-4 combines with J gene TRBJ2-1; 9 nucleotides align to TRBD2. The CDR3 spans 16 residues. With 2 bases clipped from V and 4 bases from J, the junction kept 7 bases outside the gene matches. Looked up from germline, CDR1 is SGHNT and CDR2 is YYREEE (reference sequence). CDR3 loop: CASSFGGGGRYNEQFF. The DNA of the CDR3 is TGTGCCAGCAGCTTTGGCGGGGGGGGTCGGTACAATGAGCAGTTCTTC.

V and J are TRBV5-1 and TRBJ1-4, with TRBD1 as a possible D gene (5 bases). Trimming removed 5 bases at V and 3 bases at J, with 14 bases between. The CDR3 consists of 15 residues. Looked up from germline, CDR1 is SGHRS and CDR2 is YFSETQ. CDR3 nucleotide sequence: TGCGCCAGCAGGTTGACGGACACACCTAATGAAAAACTGTTTTTT. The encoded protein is CASRLTDTPNEKLFF.

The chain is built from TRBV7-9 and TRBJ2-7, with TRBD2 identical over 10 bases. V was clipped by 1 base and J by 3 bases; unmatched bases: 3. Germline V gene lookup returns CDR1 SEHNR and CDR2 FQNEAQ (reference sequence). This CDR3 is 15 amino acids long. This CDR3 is CASSLVAGGLYEQYF. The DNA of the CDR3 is TGTGCCAGCAGCTTAGTAGCGGGAGGACTCTACGAGCAGTACTTC. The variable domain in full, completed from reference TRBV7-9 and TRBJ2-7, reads DTGVSQNPRHKITKRGQNVTFRCDPISEHNRLYWYRQTLGQGPEFLTYFQNEAQLEKSRLLSDRFSAERPKGSFSTLEIQRTEQGDSAMYLCASSLVAGGLYEQYFGPGTRLTVT.

CDR3 in amino acids: CASSLILSPLHF. The DNA of the CDR3 is TGTGCCAGCAGCTTAATTCTTTCACCCCTCCACTTT. V is TRBV5-8 and J is TRBJ1-6; D call uncertain. The CDR3 spans 12 residues. Trimming took off 2 bases at V and 9 bases at J, with 6 bases between the two ends. CDR1 is SGHTS, CDR2 YDEGEE, per germline.

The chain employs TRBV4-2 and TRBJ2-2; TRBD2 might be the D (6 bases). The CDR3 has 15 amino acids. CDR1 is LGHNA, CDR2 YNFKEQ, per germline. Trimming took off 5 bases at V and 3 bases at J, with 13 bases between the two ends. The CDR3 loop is CASSGGLGYTGELFF. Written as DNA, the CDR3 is TGTGCCAGCAGCGGAGGGTTGGGTTACACCGGGGAGCTGTTTTTT.

The CDR3 protein is CASSPIGRPGTGNTEAFF. As DNA, the CDR3 is TGCGCCAGCAGCCCTATTGGCCGACCCGGGACAGGGAACACTGAAGCTTTCTTT. V usage is TRBV5-1 and J usage is TRBJ1-1; 8 bases are a match to TRBD1. Germline values: CDR1 SGHRS, CDR2 YFSETQ. Trimming took 4 bases from V and 1 from J; bases not matched to a gene: 15. The CDR3 has 18 residues.

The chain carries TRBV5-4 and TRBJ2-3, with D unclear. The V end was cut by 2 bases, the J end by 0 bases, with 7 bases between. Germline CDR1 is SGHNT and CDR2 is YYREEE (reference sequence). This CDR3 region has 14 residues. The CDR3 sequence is CASSFILSTDTQYF. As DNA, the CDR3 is TGTGCCAGCAGCTTTATACTCAGCACAGATACGCAGTATTTT.

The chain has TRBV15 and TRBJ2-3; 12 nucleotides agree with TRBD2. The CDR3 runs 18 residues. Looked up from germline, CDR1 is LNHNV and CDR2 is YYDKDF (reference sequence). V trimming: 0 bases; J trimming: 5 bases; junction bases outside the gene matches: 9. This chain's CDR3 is CATSREETSGRWIDTQYF. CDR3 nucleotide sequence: TGTGCCACCAGCAGAGAAGAGACTAGCGGGAGATGGATAGATACGCAGTATTTT. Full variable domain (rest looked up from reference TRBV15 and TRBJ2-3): DAMVIQNPRYQVTQFGKPVTLSCSQTLNHNVMYWYQQKSSQAPKLLFHYYDKDFNNEADTPDNFQSRRPNTSFCFLDIRSPGLGDTAMYLCATSREETSGRWIDTQYFGPGTRLTVL.

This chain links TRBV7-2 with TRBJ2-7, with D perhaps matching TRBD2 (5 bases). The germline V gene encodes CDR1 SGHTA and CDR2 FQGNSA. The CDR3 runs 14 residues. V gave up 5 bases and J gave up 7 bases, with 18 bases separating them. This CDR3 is CASSPQLATKEQYF. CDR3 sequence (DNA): TGTGCCAGCAGCCCCCAGCTAGCAACTAAGGAGCAGTACTTC.

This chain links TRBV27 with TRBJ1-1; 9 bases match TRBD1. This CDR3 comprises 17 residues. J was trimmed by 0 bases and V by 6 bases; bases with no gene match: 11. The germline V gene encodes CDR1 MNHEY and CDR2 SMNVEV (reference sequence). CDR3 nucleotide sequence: TGTGCCAGCAGCCGAAGGGGACAGGGAGGGCTGAACACTGAAGCTTTCTTT. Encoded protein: CASSRRGQGGLNTEAFF.

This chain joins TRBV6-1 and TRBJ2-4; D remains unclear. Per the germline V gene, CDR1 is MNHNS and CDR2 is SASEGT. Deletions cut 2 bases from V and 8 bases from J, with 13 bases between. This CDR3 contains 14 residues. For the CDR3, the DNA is TGTGCCAGCAGTGAACTTTTATTGGGCGACATTCAGTACTTC. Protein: CASSELLLGDIQYF.

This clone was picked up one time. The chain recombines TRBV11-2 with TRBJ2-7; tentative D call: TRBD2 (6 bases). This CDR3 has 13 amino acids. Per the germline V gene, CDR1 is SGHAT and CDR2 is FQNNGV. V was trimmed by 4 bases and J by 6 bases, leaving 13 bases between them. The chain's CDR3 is CASSSPKGGEQYF. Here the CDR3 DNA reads TGTGCCAGCAGCTCCCCCAAGGGAGGCGAGCAGTACTTC.